The 14 T cell receptor beta chains listed next were all sequenced from one sample in a study of blood T cell repertoires in COVID-19. Sequencing was performed with immunoSEQ multiplex PCR; in TCRdb, only in-frame clones are kept and a portion is missing. The table shows fewer than 250,000 clones, with approximately 85% occurring only once. The specimen was peripheral blood. All receptors come from a woman aged 70-85 years with acute or convalescent COVID-19.

The chain carries TRBV9 and TRBJ2-1, with D tentatively TRBD1 (6 bases). This CDR3 has 15 residues. Germline CDR1 and CDR2: SGDLS and YYNGEE. The V and J ends lost 0 bases and 6 bases respectively, with 13 bases between them. CDR3 coding DNA: TGTGCCAGCAGCGTAGGAGGACAGAGGCTCAATGAGCAGTTCTTC. As protein: CASSVGGQRLNEQFF.

The gene calls are TRBV6-5 and TRBJ2-3; D unclear. The CDR3 is 15 residues long. V lost 6 bases, J lost 2 bases, and 15 bases lay in between. Germline assignment: CDR1 MNHEY and CDR2 SVGAGI. DNA of the CDR3: TGTGCCAGCAGCTTCCAAACGCGCCACACAGATACGCAGTATTTT. Protein: CASSFQTRHTDTQYF.

This clone appeared a few times. The J gene is TRBJ1-6, the V gene TRBV7-9, with 7 bases matching TRBD1. The CDR3 length is 14 residues. In germline, CDR1 is SEHNR, CDR2 FQNEAQ (reference sequence). The V segment lost 3 bases and the J segment 9 bases; nucleotides outside the gene matches: 5. DNA of the CDR3: TGTGCCAGCAGCTTCCAGGGGGTCGGTTCACCCCTCCACTTT. Residues: CASSFQGVGSPLHF.

The genes are TRBV4-2 and TRBJ1-4; D perhaps matches TRBD1 (5 bases). V shed 4 bases and J shed 7 bases, with 16 bases lying between them. From germline, CDR1 is LGHNA and CDR2 YNFKEQ. CDR3 length equals 15 residues. The CDR3 bases are TGTGCCAGCAGCCGAGGTGGGGCCTGGATTGAAAAACTGTTTTTT. It encodes CASSRGGAWIEKLFF.

V and J are TRBV10-1 and TRBJ2-2; 9 bases are a match to TRBD1. Germline CDR1 WNHNN, CDR2 SYGVQD (reference sequence). Unmatched junction bases numbered 7, after V lost 1 base and J lost 4 bases. CDR3 size: 17 residues. The CDR3 spells CASSELQGAPSTGELFF. CDR3 DNA: TGCGCCAGCAGTGAGTTACAGGGGGCGCCGAGCACCGGGGAGCTGTTTTTT.

The J gene is TRBJ2-1, the V gene TRBV28; no clear D. The CDR3 spans 14 residues. Per germline, CDR1 MDHEN and CDR2 SYDVKM. V was clipped by 3 bases and J by 2 bases, with 8 bases between them. The chain's CDR3 is CASSFSRPYNEQFF. CDR3 bases: TGTGCCAGCAGTTTTTCCAGGCCCTACAATGAGCAGTTCTTC.

The chain employs TRBV25-1 and TRBJ2-3; 8 bases line up with TRBD2. V gave up 5 bases and J gave up 1 base; unmatched junction bases: 11. This CDR3 spans 17 amino acids. The germline V gene encodes CDR1 MGHDK and CDR2 SYGVNS. The CDR3 spells CASSRRQAGDRTDTQYF. In DNA, the CDR3 is TGTGCCAGCAGTAGGAGGCAAGCGGGGGACCGCACAGATACGCAGTATTTT.

The genes are TRBV6-1 and TRBJ1-2; D is unresolved. Deletions cut 3 bases from V and 5 bases from J, with 13 bases between. The CDR3 has 14 residues. Germline CDR1 MNHNS, CDR2 SASEGT. CDR3 region: CASSEGVWVYGYTF. The CDR3 coding sequence is TGTGCCAGCAGTGAGGGAGTCTGGGTGTATGGCTACACCTTC.

The chain couples TRBV5-4 to TRBJ1-1; TRBD1 is a possible D gene (6 bases). Germline CDR1 reads SGHNT; CDR2 reads YYREEE (reference sequence). The V end lost 2 bases, the J end lost 0 bases, and 11 bases lay between the germline ends. This CDR3 is built from 15 residues. The CDR3 region is CASSFAGALNTEAFF. The CDR3 DNA sequence: TGTGCCAGCAGCTTCGCAGGGGCGCTGAACACTGAAGCTTTCTTT.

This chain joins TRBV5-1 and TRBJ1-1; weak D call: TRBD1 (6 bases). The CDR3 runs 14 residues. Germline CDR1 reads SGHRS; CDR2 reads YFSETQ. Trimming stripped 2 bases from V and 3 bases from J, with 11 bases between. CDR3 bases: TGCGCCAGCAGCTTTGGTCAGGGGTACACTGAAGCTTTCTTT. Its translation is CASSFGQGYTEAFF.

This clone appeared many times. This chain connects TRBV10-3 to TRBJ2-7; a possible D gene is TRBD1 (6 bases). V was pared by 6 bases and J by 1 base, with 7 bases between. The CDR3 runs 12 residues. Germline CDR1 is ENHRY and CDR2 is SYGVKD. The CDR3 loop is CAIRGQSYEQYF. CDR3 nucleotides: TGTGCCATCAGGGGACAATCCTACGAGCAGTACTTC.

The chain couples TRBV6-2 or TRBV6-3 to TRBJ2-1; TRBD2 might be the D (5 bases). Trimming stripped 0 bases from V and 1 base from J, with 10 bases between. Germline CDR1 MNHEY, CDR2 SVGEGT. CDR3 length: 16 residues. CDR3 residues: CASSYSSGGSYNEQFF. CDR3 DNA sequence: TGTGCCAGCAGTTACTCGAGCGGCGGATCCTACAATGAGCAGTTCTTC.

V usage is TRBV18 and J usage is TRBJ1-1; 8 positions match TRBD1. The V segment lost 5 bases and the J segment 3 bases; nucleotides outside the gene matches: 11. This CDR3 has 16 amino acids. Germline assignment: CDR1 KGHSH and CDR2 LQKENI. The CDR3 DNA reads as TGTGCCAGCTCAGGGACAGGAACGGCTAGGGACACTGAAGCTTTCTTT. Translating gives CASSGTGTARDTEAFF.

V is TRBV6-5 and J is TRBJ2-7; 10 bases map to TRBD1. The CDR3 is 15 residues long. Germline V lookup: CDR1 MNHEY, CDR2 SVGAGI. J was trimmed by 3 bases and V by 6 bases; bases with no gene match: 8. CDR3 in amino acids: CASRPSGTGDYEQYF. The CDR3 DNA reads TGTGCCAGCAGACCGTCCGGGACAGGGGACTACGAGCAGTACTTC.